This T cell receptor (beta chain) stems from a study of blood T cell repertoires in COVID-19. Across the study: Some COVID-19 samples were acute and others convalescent; all came from the United States, Italy and Spain.

Clones were read by immunoSEQ multiplex PCR, and TCRdb kept only the in-frame ones, dropping some. The sample yields more than 200,000 clones, around four fifths seen once. V was shortened by 1 base and J by 4 bases, with 11 bases between the two germline ends. This CDR3 is 15 amino acids long. Looked up from germline, CDR1 is LGHNA and CDR2 is YNFKEQ. This chain connects TRBV4-2 to TRBJ1-3; no firm D call. The clonotype comes from a woman between 40 and 50 years old with active or convalescent COVID-19. The sample taken for sequencing was peripheral blood. The CDR3 is CASSQVWSEGNTIYF. The CDR3 bases are TGTGCCAGCAGCCAAGTTTGGTCGGAGGGAAACACCATATATTTT.